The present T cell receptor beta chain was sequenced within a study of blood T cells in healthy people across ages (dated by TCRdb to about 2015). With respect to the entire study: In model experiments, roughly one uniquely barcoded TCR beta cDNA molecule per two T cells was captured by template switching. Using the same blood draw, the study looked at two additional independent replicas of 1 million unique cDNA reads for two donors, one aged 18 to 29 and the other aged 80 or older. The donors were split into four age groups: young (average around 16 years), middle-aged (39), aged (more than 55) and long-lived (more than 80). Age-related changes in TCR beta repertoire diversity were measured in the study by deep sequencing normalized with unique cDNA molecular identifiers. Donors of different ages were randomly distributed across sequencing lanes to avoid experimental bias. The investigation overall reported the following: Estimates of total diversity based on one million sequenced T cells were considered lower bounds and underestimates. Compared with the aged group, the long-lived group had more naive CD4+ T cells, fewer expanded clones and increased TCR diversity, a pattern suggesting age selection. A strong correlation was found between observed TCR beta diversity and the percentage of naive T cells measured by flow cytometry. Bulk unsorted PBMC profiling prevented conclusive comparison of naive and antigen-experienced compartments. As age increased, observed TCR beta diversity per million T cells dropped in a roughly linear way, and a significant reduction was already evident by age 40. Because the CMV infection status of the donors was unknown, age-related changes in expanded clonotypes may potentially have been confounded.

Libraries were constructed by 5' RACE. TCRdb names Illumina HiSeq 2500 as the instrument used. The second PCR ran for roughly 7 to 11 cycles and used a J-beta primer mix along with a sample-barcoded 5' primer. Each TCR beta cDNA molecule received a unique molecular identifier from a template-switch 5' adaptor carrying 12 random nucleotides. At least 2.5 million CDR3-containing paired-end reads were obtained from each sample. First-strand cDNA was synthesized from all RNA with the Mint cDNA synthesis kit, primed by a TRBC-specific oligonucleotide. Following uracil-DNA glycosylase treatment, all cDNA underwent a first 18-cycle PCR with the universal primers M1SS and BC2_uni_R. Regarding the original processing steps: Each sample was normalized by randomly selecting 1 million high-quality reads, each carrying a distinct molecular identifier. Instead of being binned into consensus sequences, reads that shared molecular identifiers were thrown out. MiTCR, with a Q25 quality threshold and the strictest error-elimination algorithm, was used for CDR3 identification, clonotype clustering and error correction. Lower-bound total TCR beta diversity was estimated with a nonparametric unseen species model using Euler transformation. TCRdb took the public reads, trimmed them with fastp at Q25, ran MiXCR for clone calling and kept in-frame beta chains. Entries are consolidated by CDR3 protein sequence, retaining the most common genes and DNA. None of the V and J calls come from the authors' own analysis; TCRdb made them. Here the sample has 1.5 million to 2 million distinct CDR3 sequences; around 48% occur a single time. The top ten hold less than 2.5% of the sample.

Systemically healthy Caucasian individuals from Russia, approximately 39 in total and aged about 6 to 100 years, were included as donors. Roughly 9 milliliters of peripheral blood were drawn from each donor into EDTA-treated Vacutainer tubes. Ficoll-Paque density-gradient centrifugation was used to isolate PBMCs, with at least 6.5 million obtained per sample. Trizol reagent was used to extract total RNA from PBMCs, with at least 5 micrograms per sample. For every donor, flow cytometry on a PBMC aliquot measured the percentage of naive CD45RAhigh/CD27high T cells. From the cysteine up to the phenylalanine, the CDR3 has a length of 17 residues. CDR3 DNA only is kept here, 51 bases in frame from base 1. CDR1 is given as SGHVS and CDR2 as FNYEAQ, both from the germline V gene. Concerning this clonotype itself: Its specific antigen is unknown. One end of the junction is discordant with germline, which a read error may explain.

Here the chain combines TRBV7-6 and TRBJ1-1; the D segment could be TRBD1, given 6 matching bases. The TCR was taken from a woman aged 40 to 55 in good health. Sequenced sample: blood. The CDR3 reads CASSPEPVGAWNTEAFF. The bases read TGTGCCAGCAGCCCAGAACCTGTGGGGGCTTGGAACACGGAAGCTTTCTTT. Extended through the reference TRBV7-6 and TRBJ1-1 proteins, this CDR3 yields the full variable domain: GAGVSQSPRYKVTKRGQDVALRCDPISGHVSLYWYRQALGQGPEFLTYFNYEAQQDKSGLPNDRFSAERPEGSISTLTIQRTEQRDSAMYRCASSPEPVGAWNTEAFFGQGTRLTVV.